Shown below are 4 T cell receptor beta chains from a single sample sequenced in a study of shared clonotypes between healthy human individuals. TCRdb's table, derived via immunoSEQ multiplex PCR, lists solely in-frame clones and lacks some. The repertoire consists of under 150,000 clones, with around 66% occurring once and the leading ten covering roughly 25%. The material sequenced was memory CD8+ T cells sorted from blood. The subset denotes: CD45RO+ cells pooled with CCR7-negative TemRA cells. Receptor source: a woman in her 30s in good health.

The CDR3: CARRRGRVGDTQYF. DNA for the CDR3: TGCGCCAGAAGGAGGGGGCGAGTGGGAGATACGCAGTATTTT. The chain is built from TRBV23-1 and TRBJ2-3; TRBD1 might be the D (7 bases). TRBV23-1 is assigned to the ORF class and has an uncertain function. The CDR3 has 14 residues. Deletions cut 9 bases from V and 5 bases from J, with 18 bases between.

The gene calls are TRBV28 and TRBJ2-1, with 8 bases aligning to TRBD2. CDR1 is MDHEN, CDR2 SYDVKM, per germline. J lost 5 bases, V lost 6 bases, and 21 bases had no gene match. This CDR3 region has 19 residues. The CDR3 nucleotides are TGTGCCAGCAGGGGCCGGATCTGGGTGAGAGCGGGAGTGGACAATGAGCAGTTCTTC. Translation: CASRGRIWVRAGVDNEQFF.

The V and J genes are TRBV2 and TRBJ2-7, with D perhaps TRBD1 (6 bases). Germline-derived CDR1 and CDR2 are SNHLY and FYNNEI. This CDR3 spans 13 amino acids. With 7 bases removed from V and 2 bases from J, the gap between germline ends came to 12 bases. The CDR3 DNA is TGTGCCAGCATGAACAGGGCCGCCTACGAGCAGTACTTC. Translated: CASMNRAAYEQYF.

This clone has a handful of counts. This chain uses TRBV4-2 with TRBJ2-2; D possibly corresponds to TRBD1 (5 bases). The CDR3 loop spans 15 amino acids. Trimming stripped 0 bases from V and 4 bases from J, with 9 bases between. Germline-derived CDR1 and CDR2 are LGHNA and YNFKEQ. The CDR3 loop reads CASSQDQGSTGELFF. The CDR3 nucleotides are TGTGCCAGCAGCCAAGATCAGGGTAGCACCGGGGAGCTGTTTTTT.